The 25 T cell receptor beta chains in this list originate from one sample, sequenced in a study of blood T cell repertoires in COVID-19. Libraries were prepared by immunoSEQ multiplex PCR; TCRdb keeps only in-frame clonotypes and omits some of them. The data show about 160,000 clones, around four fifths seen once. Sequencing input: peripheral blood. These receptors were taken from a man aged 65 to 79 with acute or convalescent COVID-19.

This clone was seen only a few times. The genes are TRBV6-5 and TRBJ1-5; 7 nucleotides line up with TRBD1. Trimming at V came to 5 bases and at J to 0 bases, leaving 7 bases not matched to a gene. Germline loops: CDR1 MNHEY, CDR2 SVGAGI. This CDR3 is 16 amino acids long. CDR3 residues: CASSNYRGNSNQPQHF. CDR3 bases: TGTGCCAGCAGTAACTACAGGGGTAATAGCAATCAGCCCCAGCATTTT.

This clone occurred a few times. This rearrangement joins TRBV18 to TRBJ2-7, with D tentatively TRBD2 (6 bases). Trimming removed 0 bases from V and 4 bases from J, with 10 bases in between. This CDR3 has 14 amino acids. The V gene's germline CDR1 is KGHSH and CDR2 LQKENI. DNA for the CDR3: TGTGCCAGCTCACCACCGGGACTCCTTTACGAGCAGTACTTC. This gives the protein CASSPPGLLYEQYF.

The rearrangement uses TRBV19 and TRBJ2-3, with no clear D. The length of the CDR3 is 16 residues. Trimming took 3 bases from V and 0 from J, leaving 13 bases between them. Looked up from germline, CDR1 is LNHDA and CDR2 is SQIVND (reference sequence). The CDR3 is CASSIGYLESTDTQYF. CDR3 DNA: TGTGCCAGTAGTATCGGCTACCTGGAGAGCACAGATACGCAGTATTTT.

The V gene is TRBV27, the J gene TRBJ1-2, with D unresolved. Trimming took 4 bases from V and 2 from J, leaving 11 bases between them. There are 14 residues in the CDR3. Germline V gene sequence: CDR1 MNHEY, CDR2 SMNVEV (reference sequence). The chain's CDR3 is CASSSDPGNYGYTF. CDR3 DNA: TGTGCCAGCAGTTCAGACCCGGGGAACTATGGCTACACCTTC.

The CDR3 loop is CASSSTGTGNYNEQFF. The CDR3 DNA reads TGTGCCAGCAGCTCGACCGGGACAGGGAACTACAATGAGCAGTTCTTC. This sequence joins TRBV5-4 and TRBJ2-1; 9 bases match TRBD1. The germline CDR1 and CDR2 sequences are SGHNT and YYREEE (reference sequence). Losses at the gene ends were 3 bases for V and 3 bases for J; bases not matched to a gene: 7. The CDR3 spans 16 residues. Combining the CDR3 with reference TRBV5-4 and TRBJ2-1 gives the whole variable domain ETGVTQSPTHLIKTRGQQVTLRCSSQSGHNTVSWYQQALGQGPQFIFQYYREEENGRGNFPPRFSGLQFPNYSSELNVNALELDDSALYLCASSSTGTGNYNEQFFGPGTRLTVL.

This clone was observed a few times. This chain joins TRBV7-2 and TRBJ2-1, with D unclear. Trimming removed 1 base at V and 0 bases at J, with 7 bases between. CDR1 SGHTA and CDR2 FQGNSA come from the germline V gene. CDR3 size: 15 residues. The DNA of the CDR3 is TGTGCCAGCAGCTTAGACCCTAGCTCCTACAATGAGCAGTTCTTC. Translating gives CASSLDPSSYNEQFF. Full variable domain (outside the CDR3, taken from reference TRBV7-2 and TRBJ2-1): GAGVSQSPSNKVTEKGKDVELRCDPISGHTALYWYRQSLGQGLEFLIYFQGNSAPDKSGLPSDRFSAERTGGSVSTLTIQRTQQEDSAVYLCASSLDPSSYNEQFFGPGTRLTVL.

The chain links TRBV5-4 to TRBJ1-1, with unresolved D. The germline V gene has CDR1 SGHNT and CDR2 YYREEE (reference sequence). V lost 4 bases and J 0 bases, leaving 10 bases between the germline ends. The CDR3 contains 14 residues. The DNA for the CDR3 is TGTGCCAGCAGCGAACGTGAGTTGAACACTGAAGCTTTCTTT. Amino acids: CASSERELNTEAFF.

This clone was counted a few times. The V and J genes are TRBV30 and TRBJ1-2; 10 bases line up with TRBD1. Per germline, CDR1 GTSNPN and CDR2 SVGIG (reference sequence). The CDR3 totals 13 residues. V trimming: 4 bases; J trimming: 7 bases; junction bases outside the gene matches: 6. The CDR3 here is CAWTGTGEGGYTF. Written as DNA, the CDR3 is TGTGCCTGGACCGGGACAGGGGAGGGTGGCTACACCTTC.

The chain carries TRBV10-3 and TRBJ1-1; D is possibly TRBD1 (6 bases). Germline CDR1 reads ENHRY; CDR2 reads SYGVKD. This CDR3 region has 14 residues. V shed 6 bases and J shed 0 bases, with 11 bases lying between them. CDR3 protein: CAISVTGLNTEAFF. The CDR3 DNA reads TGTGCCATCAGCGTGACAGGATTGAACACTGAAGCTTTCTTT.

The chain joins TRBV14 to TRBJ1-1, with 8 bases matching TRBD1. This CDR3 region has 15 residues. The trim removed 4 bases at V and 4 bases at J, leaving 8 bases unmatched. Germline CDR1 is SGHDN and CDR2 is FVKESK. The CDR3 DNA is TGTGCCAGCAGCCTTCAGGGGGCGCGGGTCACTGAAGCTTTCTTT. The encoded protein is CASSLQGARVTEAFF. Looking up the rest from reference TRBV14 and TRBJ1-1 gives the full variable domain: EAGVTQFPSHSVIEKGQTVTLRCDPISGHDNLYWYRRVMGKEIKFLLHFVKESKQDESGMPNNRFLAERTGGTYSTLKVQPAELEDSGVYFCASSLQGARVTEAFFGQGTRLTVV.

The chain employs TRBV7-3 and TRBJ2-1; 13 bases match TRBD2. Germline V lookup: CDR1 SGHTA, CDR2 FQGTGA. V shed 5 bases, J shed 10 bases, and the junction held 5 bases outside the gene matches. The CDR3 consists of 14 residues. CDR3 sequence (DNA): TGTGCCAGCAGCCCCGGACTAGCGGGAGAGGAGCAGTTCTTC. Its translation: CASSPGLAGEEQFF. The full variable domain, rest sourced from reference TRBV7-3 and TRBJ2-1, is GAGVSQTPSNKVTEKGKYVELRCDPISGHTALYWYRQSLGQGPEFLIYFQGTGAADDSGLPNDRFFAVRPEGSVSTLKIQRTERGDSAVYLCASSPGLAGEEQFFGPGTRLTVL.

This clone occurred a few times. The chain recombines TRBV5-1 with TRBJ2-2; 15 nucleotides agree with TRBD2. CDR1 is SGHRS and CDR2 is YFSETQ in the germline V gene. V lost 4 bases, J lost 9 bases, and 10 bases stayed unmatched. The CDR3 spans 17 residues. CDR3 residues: CASSAGLAGGLDRELFF. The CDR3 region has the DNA TGCGCCAGCAGCGCCGGACTAGCGGGGGGGCTGGATCGGGAGCTGTTTTTT. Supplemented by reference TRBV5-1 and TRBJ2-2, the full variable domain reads KAGVTQTPRYLIKTRGQQVTLSCSPISGHRSVSWYQQTPGQGLQFLFEYFSETQRNKGNFPGRFSGRQFSNSRSEMNVSTLELGDSALYLCASSAGLAGGLDRELFFGEGSRLTVL.

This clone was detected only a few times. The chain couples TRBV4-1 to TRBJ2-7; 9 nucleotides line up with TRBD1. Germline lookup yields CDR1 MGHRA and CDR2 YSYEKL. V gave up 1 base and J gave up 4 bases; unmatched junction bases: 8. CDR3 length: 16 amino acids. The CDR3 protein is CASSQASRQGEYEQYF. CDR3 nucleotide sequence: TGCGCCAGCAGCCAAGCCTCCCGACAGGGGGAATACGAGCAGTACTTC.

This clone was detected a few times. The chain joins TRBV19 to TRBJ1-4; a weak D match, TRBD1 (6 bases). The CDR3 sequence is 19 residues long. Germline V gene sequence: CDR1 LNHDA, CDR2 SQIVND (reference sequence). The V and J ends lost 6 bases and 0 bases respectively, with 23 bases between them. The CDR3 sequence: CASSSSGHLLVATNEKLFF. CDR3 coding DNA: TGTGCCAGTAGCTCATCGGGACACCTACTTGTTGCAACTAATGAAAAACTGTTTTTT.

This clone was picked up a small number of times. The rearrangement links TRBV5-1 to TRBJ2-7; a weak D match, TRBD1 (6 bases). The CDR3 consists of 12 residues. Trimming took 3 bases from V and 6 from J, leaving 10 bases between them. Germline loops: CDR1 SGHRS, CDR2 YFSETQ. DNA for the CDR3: TGCGCCAGCAGCTCGGACAGTTTCGAGCAGTACTTC. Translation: CASSSDSFEQYF.

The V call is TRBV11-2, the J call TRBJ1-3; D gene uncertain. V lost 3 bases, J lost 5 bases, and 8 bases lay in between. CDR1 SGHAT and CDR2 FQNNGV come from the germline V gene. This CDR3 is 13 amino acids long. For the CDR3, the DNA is TGTGCCAGCAGCTTCGACACCCGAAACACCATATATTTT. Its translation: CASSFDTRNTIYF.

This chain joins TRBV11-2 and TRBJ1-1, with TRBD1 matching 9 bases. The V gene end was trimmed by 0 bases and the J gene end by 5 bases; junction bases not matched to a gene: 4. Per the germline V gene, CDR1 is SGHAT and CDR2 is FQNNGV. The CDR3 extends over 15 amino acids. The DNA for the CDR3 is TGTGCCAGCAGCTTAGAATGGGGACAGGGAACTGAAGCTTTCTTT. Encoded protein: CASSLEWGQGTEAFF. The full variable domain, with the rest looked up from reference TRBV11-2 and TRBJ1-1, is EAGVAQSPRYKIIEKRQSVAFWCNPISGHATLYWYQQILGQGPKLLIQFQNNGVVDDSQLPKDRFSAERLKGVDSTLKIQPAKLEDSAVYLCASSLEWGQGTEAFFGQGTRLTVV.

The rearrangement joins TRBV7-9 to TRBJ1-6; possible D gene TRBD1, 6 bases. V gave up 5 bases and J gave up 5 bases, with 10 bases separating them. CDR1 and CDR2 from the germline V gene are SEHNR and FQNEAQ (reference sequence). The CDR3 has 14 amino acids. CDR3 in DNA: TGTGCCAGCAGCCCGGACAGTGATAATTCACCCCTCCACTTT. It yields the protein CASSPDSDNSPLHF.

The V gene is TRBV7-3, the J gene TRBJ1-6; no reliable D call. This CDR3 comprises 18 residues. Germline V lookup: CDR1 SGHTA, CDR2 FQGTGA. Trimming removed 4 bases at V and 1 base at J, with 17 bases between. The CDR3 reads CASSSTRQVGSYNSPLHF. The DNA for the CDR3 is TGTGCCAGCAGCTCCACCCGGCAGGTAGGATCCTATAATTCACCCCTCCACTTT. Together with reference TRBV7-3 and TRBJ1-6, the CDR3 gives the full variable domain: GAGVSQTPSNKVTEKGKYVELRCDPISGHTALYWYRQSLGQGPEFLIYFQGTGAADDSGLPNDRFFAVRPEGSVSTLKIQRTERGDSAVYLCASSSTRQVGSYNSPLHFGNGTRLTVT.

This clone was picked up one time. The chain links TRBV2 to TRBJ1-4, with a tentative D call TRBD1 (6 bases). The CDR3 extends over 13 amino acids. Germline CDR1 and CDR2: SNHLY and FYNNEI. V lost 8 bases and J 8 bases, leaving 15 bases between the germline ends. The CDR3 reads CASHRDTKEKLFF. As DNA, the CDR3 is TGTGCCAGCCACCGGGACACGAAGGAAAAACTGTTTTTT.

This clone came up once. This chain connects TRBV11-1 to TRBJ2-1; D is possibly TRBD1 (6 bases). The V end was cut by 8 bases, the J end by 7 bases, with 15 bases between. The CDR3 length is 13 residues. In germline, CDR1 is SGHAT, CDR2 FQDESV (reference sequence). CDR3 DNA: TGTGCCAGCGTGTCGCAGGGGTGGAATGAGCAGTTCTTC. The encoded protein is CASVSQGWNEQFF.

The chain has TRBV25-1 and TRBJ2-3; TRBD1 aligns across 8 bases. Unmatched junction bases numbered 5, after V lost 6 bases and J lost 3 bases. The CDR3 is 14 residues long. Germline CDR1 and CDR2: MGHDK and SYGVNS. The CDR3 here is CASRRTGNTDTQYF. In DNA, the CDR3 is TGTGCCAGCAGGAGGACAGGGAATACAGATACGCAGTATTTT.

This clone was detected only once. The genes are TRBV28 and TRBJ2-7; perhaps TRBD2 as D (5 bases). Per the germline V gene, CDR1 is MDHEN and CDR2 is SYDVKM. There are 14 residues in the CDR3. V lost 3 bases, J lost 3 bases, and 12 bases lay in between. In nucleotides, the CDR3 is TGTGCCAGCAGTTTGCCGGGGTCACACTACGAGCAGTACTTC. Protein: CASSLPGSHYEQYF.

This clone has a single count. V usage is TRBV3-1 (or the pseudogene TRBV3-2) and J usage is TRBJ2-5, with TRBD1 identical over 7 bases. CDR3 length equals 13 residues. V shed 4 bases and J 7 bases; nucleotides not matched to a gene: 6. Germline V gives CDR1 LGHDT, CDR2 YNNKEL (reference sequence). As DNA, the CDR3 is TGTGCCAGCAGCCCTGGACAGGCGGGGACCCAGTACTTC. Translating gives CASSPGQAGTQYF.

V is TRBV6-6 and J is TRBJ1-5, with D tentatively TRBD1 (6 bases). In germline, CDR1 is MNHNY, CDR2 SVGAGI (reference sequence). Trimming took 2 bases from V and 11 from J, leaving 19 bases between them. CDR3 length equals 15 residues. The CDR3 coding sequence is TGTGCCAGCAGTTACAGGGCGGGGGCACGGGGGGCCCAGCATTTT. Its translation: CASSYRAGARGAQHF.